This entry concerns a single TCR beta chain. The target antigen is unknown. The data derive from a study of PD-L1 blockade in urothelial cancer. For the study at large: It was at 3 weeks (second dose) and 6 weeks after treatment start that blood was analyzed. Blood-derived samples held a median around 140,000 T cells. Notes on the study in general: Durable benefit accompanied greater 3-week expansion of tumor-associated blood clones. Clonality of blood TCR below the median before treatment predicted better survival.

V lost 7 bases, J lost 0 bases, and 9 bases stayed unmatched. From germline, CDR1 is SGDLS and CDR2 YYNGEE. The length of the CDR3 is 17 residues. Profiling relied on immunoSEQ multiplex PCR, and the TCRdb table lists in-frame clones only, not all of them. The sample yields 35,000 to 45,000 clones, around 79% seen once. Sequencing was performed on PBMCs, taken around atezolizumab (anti-PD-L1) treatment. The chain uses TRBV9 and TRBJ2-6, with 8 bases fitting TRBD2. This receptor was obtained from a man in his 70s with urothelial cancer. CDR3 sequence: CASHGGASPSGANVLTF. The CDR3 DNA sequence: TGTGCCAGCCACGGGGGGGCAAGCCCCTCTGGGGCCAACGTCCTGACTTTC.